This passage covers 27 T cell receptor beta chains from one sample sequenced in a study of T cell repertoires and HLA-DP antigens. No antigens are known for them. Only in-frame clones appear in the TCRdb table, and some are missing; sequencing was by immunoSEQ multiplex PCR. The sample holds 90,000 to 130,000 clones; 80% to 95% are singletons and the top ten take 0.25% to 0.3%. Specimen: CD4+ T cells from PBMCs. Receptor source: a woman aged 18-35 years in good health and CMV-seronegative.

The rearrangement uses TRBV6-1 and TRBJ2-7; maybe TRBD2 (6 bases). The germline V and J ends were trimmed by 7 bases and 5 bases, with 18 bases remaining between them. Germline CDR1 reads MNHNS; CDR2 reads SASEGT. CDR3 length: 14 residues. The CDR3 DNA sequence: TGTGCCAGCACCAGAGTCCGGGAGTCCCACGAGCAGTACTTC. This sequence encodes CASTRVRESHEQYF.

V and J are TRBV7-2 and TRBJ2-7; D unresolved. Germline values: CDR1 SGHTA, CDR2 FQGNSA. The length of the CDR3 is 14 residues. Between the trimmed V and J ends, which lost 1 base and 0 bases, there was a span of 7 bases. CDR3 sequence: CASSLGLGSYEQYF. CDR3 in DNA: TGTGCCAGCAGCTTAGGACTGGGCTCCTACGAGCAGTACTTC.

In this sample, this clone turned up once. V usage is TRBV9 and J usage is TRBJ2-1; a possible D gene is TRBD2 (6 bases). V was cut by 2 bases and J by 4 bases, with 13 bases left in between. CDR3 size: 15 residues. Germline loops: CDR1 SGDLS, CDR2 YYNGEE. CDR3: CASSVGLASYNEQFF. CDR3 DNA: TGTGCCAGCAGCGTTGGGCTAGCGTCGTACAATGAGCAGTTCTTC.

This chain links TRBV2 with TRBJ1-1; D is unclear. With 4 bases removed from V and 3 bases from J, the gap between germline ends came to 12 bases. Per the germline V gene, CDR1 is SNHLY and CDR2 is FYNNEI. The CDR3 runs 14 residues. In DNA, the CDR3 is TGTGCCAGCAGTGCTCGGGATTACTACACTGAAGCTTTCTTT. As protein: CASSARDYYTEAFF.

This chain connects TRBV2 to TRBJ2-3, with 8 bases that match TRBD2. Germline loops: CDR1 SNHLY, CDR2 FYNNEI. Trimming cost V 3 bases and J 1 base; bases outside gene matches: 3. This CDR3 spans 15 amino acids. This CDR3 is CASSELRGGTDTQYF. The CDR3, as DNA: TGTGCCAGCAGTGAGTTGCGGGGGGGCACAGATACGCAGTATTTT.

The chain carries TRBV20-1 and TRBJ1-1; D not certain. The CDR3 totals 11 residues. CDR1 is DFQATT, CDR2 SNEGSKA, per germline (reference sequence). V lost 8 bases, J lost 4 bases, and 11 bases lay in between. The CDR3 DNA reads TGCAGTCACTTGCGGGGCACTGAAGCTTTCTTT. This sequence encodes CSHLRGTEAFF.

This rearrangement joins TRBV7-8 to TRBJ2-5; 8 bases are shared with TRBD2. Germline-derived CDR1 and CDR2 are SGHVS and FQNEAQ. The junction had 16 bases not matched to a gene; V was cut back by 1 base and J by 9 bases. This CDR3 comprises 17 residues. Written as DNA, the CDR3 is TGTGCCAGCAGCTTAGAGCGGTGGACTAGCCCCAGATCGGCCCAGTACTTC. This codes for CASSLERWTSPRSAQYF.

This clone has only one observation. Germline is not matched at one junction end, which may reflect a read error. The V and J genes are TRBV7-7 and TRBJ2-1, with 7 bases that match TRBD2. CDR1 is SSHAT, CDR2 FNYEAQ, per germline (reference sequence). The CDR3 contains 15 residues. CDR3 nucleotide sequence: TGTGCTAGCAGCTTGGGTGACGGGAGGATCGATGAGCAGTTCTTC. Its protein product is CASSLGDGRIDEQFF.

The V gene is TRBV6-5, the J gene TRBJ2-7, with unresolved D. The germline V gene encodes CDR1 MNHEY and CDR2 SVGAGI. Trimming shortened V by 6 bases and J by 7 bases, and 19 bases separated the two germline ends. The CDR3 extends over 14 amino acids. DNA of the CDR3: TGTGCCAGCAGGCCCCCCTCTAGGCGTGGGGAGCAGTACTTC. Encoded protein: CASRPPSRRGEQYF.

This clone appeared a few times. The chain has TRBV7-9 and TRBJ2-7; the D gene is possibly TRBD1 (7 bases). Germline CDR1 and CDR2: SEHNR and FQNEAQ (reference sequence). Trimming left V 5 bases short and J 3 bases short, with 8 bases between. The CDR3 has 12 amino acids. CDR3 loop: CASSQGGYEQYF. The CDR3 DNA sequence: TGTGCCAGCAGCCAGGGGGGCTACGAGCAGTACTTC.

The chain has TRBV28 and TRBJ1-4, with 7 nucleotides matching TRBD1. Unmatched junction bases numbered 4, after V lost 1 base and J lost 8 bases. Germline assignment: CDR1 MDHEN and CDR2 SYDVKM. The CDR3 consists of 14 residues. The CDR3 nucleotides are TGTGCCAGCAGTTTATTACAGGGGCGCGAAAAACTGTTTTTT. Translating it yields CASSLLQGREKLFF.

This clone was found a few times. The genes are TRBV27 and TRBJ1-1; 10 positions match TRBD1. The CDR3 length is 14 residues. Germline V gene sequence: CDR1 MNHEY, CDR2 SMNVEV (reference sequence). The ends lost 3 bases at V and 6 bases at J; junction bases unmatched: 4. CDR3 region: CASSLTGGRAEAFF. The DNA of the CDR3 is TGTGCCAGCAGTTTGACAGGGGGCAGAGCTGAAGCTTTCTTT.

The rearrangement links TRBV10-3 to TRBJ1-5; D unresolved. Germline assignment: CDR1 ENHRY and CDR2 SYGVKD. V was trimmed by 4 bases and J by 4 bases, leaving 5 bases between them. This CDR3 is 12 amino acids long. CDR3: CAISGVNQPQHF. The CDR3 DNA follows: TGTGCCATCAGTGGAGTTAATCAGCCCCAGCATTTT.

V gene TRBV18 combines with J gene TRBJ2-1; 8 bases align to TRBD2. CDR1 and CDR2 (germline): KGHSH, LQKENI. This CDR3 has 18 residues. The ends lost 5 bases at V and 7 bases at J; junction bases unmatched: 19. The CDR3 sequence: CASSSVGNSGGSGNEQFF. The CDR3 region has the DNA TGTGCCAGCTCAAGCGTTGGGAACAGCGGGGGATCCGGGAATGAGCAGTTCTTC.

The genes are TRBV7-9 and TRBJ1-2; TRBD1 aligns across 8 bases. Germline V gives CDR1 SEHNR, CDR2 FQNEAQ (reference sequence). The CDR3 is 13 residues long. V shed 4 bases and J 8 bases; nucleotides not matched to a gene: 6. CDR3 protein: CASSSGQGGGYTF. The CDR3 DNA reads as TGTGCCAGCAGCTCTGGACAGGGAGGGGGCTACACCTTC. The full variable domain, completed using reference TRBV7-9 and TRBJ1-2, is DTGVSQNPRHKITKRGQNVTFRCDPISEHNRLYWYRQTLGQGPEFLTYFQNEAQLEKSRLLSDRFSAERPKGSFSTLEIQRTEQGDSAMYLCASSSGQGGGYTFGSGTRLTVV.

The CDR3 bases are TGTGCCAGCAGTTACTCGGGGATATCTGGAAACACCATATATTTT. Encoded protein: CASSYSGISGNTIYF. The rearrangement uses TRBV6-5 and TRBJ1-3; D is ambiguous. Per the germline V gene, CDR1 is MNHEY and CDR2 is SVGAGI. This CDR3 is built from 15 residues. With 0 bases removed from V and 1 base from J, the gap between germline ends came to 7 bases.

V and J are TRBV11-2 and TRBJ1-2, with a tentative D call TRBD1 (5 bases). V lost 1 base and J 2 bases, leaving 11 bases between the germline ends. CDR3 length: 15 amino acids. Per germline, CDR1 SGHAT and CDR2 FQNNGV. In nucleotides, the CDR3 is TGTGCCAGCAGCTTAGGTACAGGCTCGAACTATGGCTACACCTTC. Residues: CASSLGTGSNYGYTF.

The gene calls are TRBV5-4 and TRBJ2-2; the D is unclear. This CDR3 spans 15 amino acids. V gave up 4 bases and J gave up 2 bases, with 12 bases separating them. In germline, CDR1 is SGHNT, CDR2 YYREEE (reference sequence). CDR3 loop: CASSGLRTNTGELFF. The CDR3 region has the DNA TGTGCCAGCAGCGGCTTGCGGACCAACACCGGGGAGCTGTTTTTT.

The J gene is TRBJ2-4, the V gene TRBV7-9, with 8 bases lining up with TRBD2. Germline lookup yields CDR1 SEHNR and CDR2 FQNEAQ (reference sequence). CDR3 length: 16 residues. With V trimmed by 3 bases and J by 1 base, 5 bases remained unmatched. CDR3 sequence: CASSLGGGIAKNIQYF. The CDR3 nucleotides are TGTGCCAGCAGCTTGGGCGGGGGGATCGCCAAAAACATTCAGTACTTC.

The chain has TRBV7-2 and TRBJ2-3; D possibly matches TRBD1 or TRBD2 (5 bases each). Germline CDR1 SGHTA, CDR2 FQGNSA. The ends were cut back, 2 bases at V and 1 base at J, with 13 bases in the middle. CDR3 length equals 16 residues. The CDR3 protein is CASSLSSRGRTDTQYF. The CDR3 DNA reads TGTGCCAGCAGCTTATCGTCTCGGGGCCGCACAGATACGCAGTATTTT.

V gene TRBV10-3 combines with J gene TRBJ2-5, with 9 positions matching TRBD2. The J call may not be correct, given that the DNA end is closer to TRBJ2-7. Germline V gives CDR1 ENHRY, CDR2 SYGVKD. The CDR3 length is 16 residues. CDR3 residues: CAISDSRLAEGDEQYF. CDR3 nucleotide sequence: TGTGCCATCAGTGATAGCAGACTAGCGGAGGGGGACGAGCAGTACTTC.

The V gene is TRBV5-5, the J gene TRBJ1-2; no reliable D call. V was cut by 0 bases and J by 5 bases, with 11 bases left in between. The CDR3 spans 14 residues. CDR1 and CDR2 (germline): SGHKS, YYEKEE (reference sequence). In nucleotides, the CDR3 is TGTGCCAGCAGCTTGGCCGGGCAGAGTTATGGCTACACCTTC. Translated, it gives CASSLAGQSYGYTF.

The V call is TRBV10-3, the J call TRBJ2-3, with D tentatively TRBD1 or TRBD2 (5 bases each). The CDR3 runs to 13 residues. V was trimmed by 0 bases and J by 6 bases, leaving 7 bases between them. Germline CDR1 is ENHRY and CDR2 is SYGVKD. This CDR3 is CAISESGEDTQYF. CDR3 in DNA: TGTGCCATCAGTGAGTCGGGGGAGGATACGCAGTATTTT.

The chain recombines TRBV5-1 with TRBJ2-3; D gene uncertain. V shed 7 bases and J shed 4 bases, with 19 bases lying between them. CDR3 length: 15 amino acids. Germline V gene data show CDR1 as SGHRS and CDR2 as YFSETQ. Written as DNA, the CDR3 is TGCGCCAGCCGTCCTAGTCCCCGAGCATCAGATACGCAGTATTTT. Translation: CASRPSPRASDTQYF.

The rearrangement links TRBV19 to TRBJ1-1; D gene ambiguous. CDR1 LNHDA and CDR2 SQIVND come from the germline V gene (reference sequence). Trimming cost V 7 bases and J 0 bases, with 9 bases left between them. There are 13 residues in the CDR3. Written as DNA, the CDR3 is TGTGCCAGTACCCAGGTCATGAACACTGAAGCTTTCTTT. Encoded protein: CASTQVMNTEAFF.

The rearrangement joins TRBV18 to TRBJ1-3; D gene uncertain. The CDR3 runs 15 residues. The V gene lost 3 bases and the J gene lost 2 bases, with 11 bases spanning the gap. The germline V gene encodes CDR1 KGHSH and CDR2 LQKENI. CDR3 nucleotide sequence: TGTGCCAGCTCACCTACGGCGTTGGCTGGAAACACCATATATTTT. Translation: CASSPTALAGNTIYF.

V is TRBV28 and J is TRBJ2-7; D is unclear. CDR1 and CDR2 (germline): MDHEN, SYDVKM. The CDR3 contains 13 residues. V lost 6 bases and J lost 0, with 9 bases in between. CDR3 coding DNA: TGTGCCAGCAGACGACCGGACTCCTACGAGCAGTACTTC. Protein: CASRRPDSYEQYF.